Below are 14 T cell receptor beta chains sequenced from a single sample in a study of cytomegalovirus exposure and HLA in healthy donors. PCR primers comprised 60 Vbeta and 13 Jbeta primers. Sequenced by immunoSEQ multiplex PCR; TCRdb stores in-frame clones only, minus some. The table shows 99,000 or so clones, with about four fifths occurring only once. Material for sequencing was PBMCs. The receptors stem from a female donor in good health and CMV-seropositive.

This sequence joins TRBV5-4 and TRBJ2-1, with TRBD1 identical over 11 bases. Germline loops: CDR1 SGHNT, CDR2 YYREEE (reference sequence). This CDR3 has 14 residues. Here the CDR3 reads CAQTSRDRGYEQFF. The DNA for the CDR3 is TGTGCTCAGACGAGCCGGGACAGGGGGTATGAGCAGTTCTTC. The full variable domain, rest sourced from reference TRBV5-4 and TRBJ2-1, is ETGVTQSPTHLIKTRGQQVTLRCSSQSGHNTVSWYQQALGQGPQFIFQYYREEENGRGNFPPRFSGLQFPNYSSELNVNALELDDSALYLCAQTSRDRGYEQFFGPGTRLTVL.

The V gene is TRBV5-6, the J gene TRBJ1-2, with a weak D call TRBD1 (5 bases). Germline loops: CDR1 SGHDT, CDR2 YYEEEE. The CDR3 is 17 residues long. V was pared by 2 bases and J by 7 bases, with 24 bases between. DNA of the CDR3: TGTGCCAGCAGCTTAGTTTTTTTTGAGGGGAGGTTAGGTGGCTACACCTTC. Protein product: CASSLVFFEGRLGGYTF. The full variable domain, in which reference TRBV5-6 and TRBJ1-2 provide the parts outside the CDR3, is DAGVTQSPTHLIKTRGQQVTLRCSPKSGHDTVSWYQQALGQGPQFIFQYYEEEERQRGNFPDRFSGHQFPNYSSELNVNALLLGDSALYLCASSLVFFEGRLGGYTFGSGTRLTVV.

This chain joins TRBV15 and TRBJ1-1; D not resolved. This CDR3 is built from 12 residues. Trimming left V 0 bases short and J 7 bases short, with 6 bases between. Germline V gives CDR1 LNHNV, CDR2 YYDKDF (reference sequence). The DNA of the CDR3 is TGTGCCACCAGCAGAGATCCGGGTGAAGCTTTCTTT. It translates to CATSRDPGEAFF. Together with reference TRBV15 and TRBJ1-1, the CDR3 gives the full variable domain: DAMVIQNPRYQVTQFGKPVTLSCSQTLNHNVMYWYQQKSSQAPKLLFHYYDKDFNNEADTPDNFQSRRPNTSFCFLDIRSPGLGDTAMYLCATSRDPGEAFFGQGTRLTVV.

The CDR3 nucleotides read TGTGCCAGCAGTCAGGGACAGGTCCCTGAAGCTTTCTTT. Its protein is CASSQGQVPEAFF. V gene TRBV27 combines with J gene TRBJ1-1, with 8 bases aligning to TRBD1. CDR1 is MNHEY, CDR2 SMNVEV, per germline (reference sequence). The CDR3 consists of 13 residues. V lost 5 bases to trimming and J lost 6 bases; unmatched junction nucleotides: 5.

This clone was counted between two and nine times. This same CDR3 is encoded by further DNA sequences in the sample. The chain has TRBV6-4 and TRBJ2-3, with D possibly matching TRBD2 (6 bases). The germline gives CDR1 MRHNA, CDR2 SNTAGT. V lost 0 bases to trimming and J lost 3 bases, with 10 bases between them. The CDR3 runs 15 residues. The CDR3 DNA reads TGTGCCAGCAGTGACTCGAACGGGGGTACAGATACGCAGTATTTT. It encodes CASSDSNGGTDTQYF.

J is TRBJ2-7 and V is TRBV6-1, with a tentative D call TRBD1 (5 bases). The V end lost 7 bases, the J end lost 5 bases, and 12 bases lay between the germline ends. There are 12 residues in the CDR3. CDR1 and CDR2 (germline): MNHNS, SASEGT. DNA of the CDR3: TGTGCCAGCAATAGGTGGGGCGACGAGCAGTACTTC. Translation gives CASNRWGDEQYF.

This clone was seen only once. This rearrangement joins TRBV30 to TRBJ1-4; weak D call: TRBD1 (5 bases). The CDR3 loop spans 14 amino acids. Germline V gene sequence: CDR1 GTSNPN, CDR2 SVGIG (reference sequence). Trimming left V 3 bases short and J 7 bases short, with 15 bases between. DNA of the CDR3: TGTGCCTGGAGATTGGGGGAAGCGGGTGAAAAACTGTTTTTT. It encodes CAWRLGEAGEKLFF.

CDR3 sequence reads: CATGENSNQPQHF. In DNA form, the CDR3 reads TGTGCCACGGGGGAGAATAGCAATCAGCCCCAGCATTTT. The J gene is TRBJ1-5, the V gene TRBV6-5, with a tentative D call TRBD1 (5 bases). The CDR3 contains 13 residues. The V end was cut by 10 bases, the J end by 0 bases, with 10 bases between. From germline, CDR1 is MNHEY and CDR2 SVGAGI.

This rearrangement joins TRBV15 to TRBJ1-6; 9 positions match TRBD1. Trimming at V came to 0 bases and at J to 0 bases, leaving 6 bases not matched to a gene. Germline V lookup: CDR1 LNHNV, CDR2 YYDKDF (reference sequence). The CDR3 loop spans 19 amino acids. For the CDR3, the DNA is TGTGCCACCAGCAGAGATCACAGGGGGCTAAGCTCCTATAATTCACCCCTCCACTTT. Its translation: CATSRDHRGLSSYNSPLHF. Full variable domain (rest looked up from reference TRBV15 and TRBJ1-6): DAMVIQNPRYQVTQFGKPVTLSCSQTLNHNVMYWYQQKSSQAPKLLFHYYDKDFNNEADTPDNFQSRRPNTSFCFLDIRSPGLGDTAMYLCATSRDHRGLSSYNSPLHFGNGTRLTVT.

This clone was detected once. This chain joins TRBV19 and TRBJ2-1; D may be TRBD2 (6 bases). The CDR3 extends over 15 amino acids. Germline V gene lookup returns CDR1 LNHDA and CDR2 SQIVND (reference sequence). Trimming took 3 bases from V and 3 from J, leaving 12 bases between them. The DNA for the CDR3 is TGTGCCAGTAGTATTGGAGGGGACCGCTACAATGAGCAGTTCTTC. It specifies CASSIGGDRYNEQFF.

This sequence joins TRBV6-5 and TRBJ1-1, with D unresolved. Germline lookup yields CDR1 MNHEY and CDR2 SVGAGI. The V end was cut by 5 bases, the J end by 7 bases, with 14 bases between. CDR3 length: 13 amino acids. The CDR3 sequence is CASSPGSLVEAFF. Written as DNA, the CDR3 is TGTGCCAGCAGTCCCGGGTCCCTGGTTGAAGCTTTCTTT.

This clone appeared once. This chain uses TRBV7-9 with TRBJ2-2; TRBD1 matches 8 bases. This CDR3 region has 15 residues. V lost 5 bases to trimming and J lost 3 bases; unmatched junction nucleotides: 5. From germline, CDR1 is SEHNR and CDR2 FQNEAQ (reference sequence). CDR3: CASSVLTGDTGELFF. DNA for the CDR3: TGTGCCAGCAGCGTATTGACAGGGGACACCGGGGAGCTGTTTTTT. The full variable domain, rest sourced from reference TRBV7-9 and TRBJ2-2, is DTGVSQNPRHKITKRGQNVTFRCDPISEHNRLYWYRQTLGQGPEFLTYFQNEAQLEKSRLLSDRFSAERPKGSFSTLEIQRTEQGDSAMYLCASSVLTGDTGELFFGEGSRLTVL.

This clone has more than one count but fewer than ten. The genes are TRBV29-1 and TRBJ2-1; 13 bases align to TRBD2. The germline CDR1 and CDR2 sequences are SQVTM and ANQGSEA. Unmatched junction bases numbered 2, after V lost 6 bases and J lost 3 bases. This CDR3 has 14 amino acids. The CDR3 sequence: CSVGLAGVYNEQFF. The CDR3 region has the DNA TGCAGCGTCGGACTAGCGGGAGTCTACAATGAGCAGTTCTTC.

In nucleotides, the CDR3 is TGTGCCAGCAGCCAGGAGGGACTAGCGGGATTTACAAACACCGGGGAGCTGTTTTTT. It encodes CASSQEGLAGFTNTGELFF. The chain has TRBV4-2 and TRBJ2-2; 13 nucleotides match TRBD2. The CDR3 has 19 residues. The V segment lost 3 bases and the J segment 2 bases; nucleotides outside the gene matches: 9. Germline CDR1 is LGHNA and CDR2 is YNFKEQ.